Below, one T cell receptor beta chain is given with its context. Only one count was recorded for this clone. Its antigen target is currently unknown. Per-base quality was not reported, and no clone a single base away is much larger than it. The junction shows trimming of 5 bases on V and 7 bases on J, plus 10 bases between the germline ends. The germline V gene encodes CDR1 KGHSH and CDR2 LQKENI. There are 12 amino acids in the CDR3, from cysteine to phenylalanine inclusive. Only the CDR3 DNA stays, 36 bases, in frame from base 1. TCRbeta CDR3 regions were amplified from genomic DNA by means of the immunoSEQ Assay, a bias-controlled multiplex PCR. The paper's processing steps were these. Within the assay, amplification of reference gene primers was used to estimate how many nucleated cells each sample contained. To quantify the absolute abundance of each unique TCRbeta CDR3 rearrangement, sequence reads were collapsed and filtered. For each sample, productive Simpson clonality was calculated as the square root of Simpson's diversity index across productive rearrangements. TCRdb stores this immuneACCESS table with in-frame sequences only. Part of the clones is absent; in the studies checked, under half of the shortfall reflects unresolved V genes, and no reason is known for the rest. That table furnishes V, J and clone size, whereas the DNA furnished D and trimming. The sample table contains about 210,000 clones; only one count was recorded for around 76% of them. The ten largest account for around 8% of the sample.

The sample is drawn from a study of blood T cell repertoires in COVID-19 (dated by TCRdb to between 2020 and 2021). As for the study more broadly: Collaborator samples came from the United States, Italy and Spain and covered acute and convalescent phases of COVID-19. The samples were drawn from the first 160 participants of the ongoing ImmuneRACE study and from over 950 subjects provided by 6 global collaborators. Subjects who had been exposed to COVID-19, were actively infected with it, or had recovered from it provided the deeply sampled blood TCRbeta repertoires that made up the dataset. The prospective study material was composed of cDNA or gDNA derived from T cells, B-cell-depleted T cells, or PBMCs. Sample metadata almost always included a de-identified subject ID, COVID-19 status, age in years and sex. Where available, HLA class I and class II types were obtained from metadata supplied by the sample provider rather than from assay-based typing. A freely available public database, intended as a resource for researchers studying the immune response to SARS-CoV-2, is where the repertoires were released. Here is what the overall study found, with its caveats: The quantity of clinical and demographic metadata differed by source and by participant and was supplied without curation.

One collaborating source in Seattle enrolled patients during active infection and followed them longitudinally through the course of disease. Collaborating institutions collected whole blood in K2EDTA tubes following their own protocols. Collaborator samples were shipped for TCRbeta analysis as frozen whole blood, isolated PBMCs, or DNA extracted from either sample type. The chain links TRBV18 with TRBJ2-3, and possibly TRBD2, on 5 matching bases. Sequences were obtained from peripheral blood. The clonotype was recovered from a woman in her sixties or seventies with COVID-19, enrolled during active disease. CDR3 loop: CASSKEANTQYF. The DNA sequence is as follows: TGTGCCAGCTCAAAGGAGGCGAATACGCAGTATTTT.